This entry lists 26 T cell receptor beta chains sequenced from one sample in a study of PD-1 blockade in classical Hodgkin lymphoma. The time point denotes: cycle 4 day 1 (C4D1), after more than 5 weeks of nivolumab. Every patient was affected by relapse after autologous stem cell transplantation, while exposure to brentuximab vedotin was not uniform. TCRdb's copy holds only in-frame clones and misses some; the assay was immunoSEQ multiplex PCR. This table holds approximately 7,400 clones, approximately 78% found once. The sample here was peripheral blood mononuclear cells (PBMCs), taken before the fourth cycle of nivolumab. These receptors were collected from a human donor with classical Hodgkin lymphoma.

The genes are TRBV7-2 and TRBJ2-7; 7 bases fit TRBD2. This CDR3 region has 15 residues. CDR1 and CDR2 from the germline V gene are SGHTA and FQGNSA. V lost 3 bases and J lost 2; bases outside the gene matches: 7. Here the CDR3 DNA reads TGTGCCAGCAGCTTTTTAGCGGGTCCTCCCTACGAGCAGTACTTC. Protein: CASSFLAGPPYEQYF.

This clone was seen a handful of times. V gene TRBV19 combines with J gene TRBJ1-5; no definite D call. Trimming left V 3 bases short and J 5 bases short, with 14 bases between. The CDR3 contains 15 residues. Germline V gene sequence: CDR1 LNHDA, CDR2 SQIVND (reference sequence). The CDR3: CASSMELGDDQPQHF. CDR3 bases: TGTGCCAGTAGTATGGAGCTGGGTGACGATCAGCCCCAGCATTTT.

This sequence joins TRBV19 and TRBJ2-2; possibly TRBD1 for D (6 bases). This CDR3 comprises 14 residues. Per germline, CDR1 LNHDA and CDR2 SQIVND (reference sequence). Between the trimmed V and J ends, which lost 6 bases and 4 bases, there was a span of 12 bases. As DNA, the CDR3 is TGTGCCAGTAGCAGACAGGTTATCACCGGGGAGCTGTTTTTT. As protein: CASSRQVITGELFF.

The CDR3 region is CASSSRGYEQYF. For the CDR3, the DNA is TGTGCCAGCAGCTCCCGTGGTTACGAGCAGTACTTC. The J gene is TRBJ2-7, the V gene TRBV7-2; D unclear. Trimming removed 4 bases at V and 4 bases at J, with 8 bases between. The CDR3 is 12 amino acids. The germline V gene encodes CDR1 SGHTA and CDR2 FQGNSA. The variable domain in full, completed from reference TRBV7-2 and TRBJ2-7, reads GAGVSQSPSNKVTEKGKDVELRCDPISGHTALYWYRQSLGQGLEFLIYFQGNSAPDKSGLPSDRFSAERTGGSVSTLTIQRTQQEDSAVYLCASSSRGYEQYFGPGTRLTVT.

This sequence joins TRBV19 and TRBJ2-2; no clear D gene. The CDR3 length is 14 residues. The ends were cut back, 5 bases at V and 2 bases at J, with 9 bases in the middle. The germline V gene has CDR1 LNHDA and CDR2 SQIVND (reference sequence). This chain's CDR3 is CASSVALNTGELFF. CDR3 nucleotides: TGTGCCAGTAGTGTCGCCCTCAACACCGGGGAGCTGTTTTTT. Together with reference TRBV19 and TRBJ2-2, the CDR3 gives the full variable domain: DGGITQSPKYLFRKEGQNVTLSCEQNLNHDAMYWYRQDPGQGLRLIYYSQIVNDFQKGDIAEGYSVSREKKESFPLTVTSAQKNPTAFYLCASSVALNTGELFFGEGSRLTVL.

The J gene is TRBJ2-7, the V gene TRBV18; 16 bases align to TRBD2. The CDR3 has 16 amino acids. Losses at the gene ends were 2 bases for V and 10 bases for J; bases not matched to a gene: 8. Germline lookup yields CDR1 KGHSH and CDR2 LQKENI. This CDR3 is CASSPSTGTSGREQYF. CDR3 coding DNA: TGTGCCAGCTCACCATCTACCGGGACTAGCGGGAGGGAACAGTACTTC.

CDR3 nucleotide sequence: TGTGGGACGGCAGGTCTTGTTCAGCCCCAGCATTTT. This codes for CGTAGLVQPQHF. This chain uses TRBV28 with TRBJ1-5; D remains unclear. Per germline, CDR1 MDHEN and CDR2 SYDVKM. The CDR3 has 12 amino acids.

This clone was recorded only once. The CDR3 is CASSKPQGNGNTIYF. The CDR3 nucleotides are TGTGCCAGCAGCAAACCTCAGGGTAATGGAAACACCATATATTTT. This chain links TRBV21-1 with TRBJ1-3; the D call in the table, TRBD1, was not verified against the DNA. TRBV21-1 is a pseudogene segment. The CDR3 extends over 15 amino acids.

The V gene is TRBV28, the J gene TRBJ1-5, with 11 bases matching TRBD1. CDR3 length equals 14 residues. Per the germline V gene, CDR1 is MDHEN and CDR2 is SYDVKM. Losses at the gene ends were 5 bases for V and 6 bases for J; bases not matched to a gene: 3. The CDR3 protein is CASSLGQGAQPQHF. The DNA of the CDR3 is TGTGCCAGCAGTCTAGGACAGGGGGCTCAGCCCCAGCATTTT.

The rearrangement links TRBV14 to TRBJ2-5, with D possibly matching TRBD2 (5 bases). Germline lookup yields CDR1 SGHDN and CDR2 FVKESK. The V and J ends lost 6 bases and 2 bases respectively, with 16 bases between them. The CDR3 consists of 15 residues. The CDR3 is CASRPRGIGQETQYF. CDR3 nucleotide sequence: TGTGCCAGCAGACCAAGAGGGATTGGGCAAGAGACCCAGTACTTC.

This clone was picked up a small number of times. The rearrangement links TRBV5-6 to TRBJ2-7; TRBD1 or TRBD2 may be the D gene (5 bases each). Germline CDR1 is SGHDT and CDR2 is YYEEEE. This CDR3 contains 16 residues. The V and J ends lost 0 bases and 3 bases respectively, with 16 bases between them. CDR3 bases: TGTGCCAGCAGCTTGGCGGGACCAAGGACGTACTACGAGCAGTACTTC. Residues: CASSLAGPRTYYEQYF.

CDR3 nucleotide sequence: TGTGCCAGCAGCAAGTCCGGGACAGGGGCCTACAATGAGCAGTTCTTC. It translates to CASSKSGTGAYNEQFF. The V call is TRBV5-4, the J call TRBJ2-1; 10 bases line up with TRBD1. V dropped 4 bases and J dropped 2; count of bases not matched to a gene: 6. This CDR3 region has 16 residues. CDR1 is SGHNT, CDR2 YYREEE, per germline (reference sequence). Full variable domain (remainder filled in from reference TRBV5-4 and TRBJ2-1): ETGVTQSPTHLIKTRGQQVTLRCSSQSGHNTVSWYQQALGQGPQFIFQYYREEENGRGNFPPRFSGLQFPNYSSELNVNALELDDSALYLCASSKSGTGAYNEQFFGPGTRLTVL.

This clone showed up just a few times. The rearrangement links TRBV6-1 to TRBJ2-5; 9 nucleotides agree with TRBD2. The CDR3 sequence is 12 residues long. V trimming: 8 bases; J trimming: 7 bases; junction bases outside the gene matches: 5. Looked up from germline, CDR1 is MNHNS and CDR2 is SASEGT. The CDR3 sequence: CASLAGGVTQYF. In DNA, the CDR3 is TGTGCCAGCCTTGCGGGGGGGGTGACCCAGTACTTC.

This clone was picked up a small number of times. The J gene is TRBJ2-3, the V gene TRBV28, with 8 nucleotides matching TRBD2. In germline, CDR1 is MDHEN, CDR2 SYDVKM. The trim removed 2 bases at V and 2 bases at J, leaving 15 bases unmatched. The length of the CDR3 is 19 residues. DNA for the CDR3: TGTGCCAGCAGTTTAACCAGCGGGGGCCTTACTTTATTCACAGATACGCAGTATTTT. It translates to CASSLTSGGLTLFTDTQYF. Drawing the rest from reference TRBV28 and TRBJ2-3, the complete variable domain is DVKVTQSSRYLVKRTGEKVFLECVQDMDHENMFWYRQDPGLGLRLIYFSYDVKMKEKGDIPEGYSVSREKKERFSLILESASTNQTSMYLCASSLTSGGLTLFTDTQYFGPGTRLTVL.

The chain employs TRBV10-2 and TRBJ2-2; 7 nucleotides match TRBD2. The V gene end was trimmed by 4 bases and the J gene end by 8 bases; junction bases not matched to a gene: 4. Germline CDR1 and CDR2: WSHSY and SAAADI. The CDR3 runs 13 residues. For the CDR3, the DNA is TGCGCCAGCAGTGGTGCGGGAGCGGGGGAGCTGTTTTTT. Translated, it gives CASSGAGAGELFF.

This clone is medium-sized. The chain combines TRBV5-4 with TRBJ1-6, with D perhaps TRBD1 (5 bases). Germline-derived CDR1 and CDR2 are SGHNT and YYREEE (reference sequence). The V and J ends lost 2 bases and 13 bases respectively, with 16 bases between them. This CDR3 region has 14 residues. The CDR3, as DNA: TGTGCCAGCAGCTTACTCGACAGCCCAAGCCCCCTCCACTTT. This translates into CASSLLDSPSPLHF.

This clone appeared a few times. The chain joins TRBV7-8 to TRBJ2-3; D gene ambiguous. The length of the CDR3 is 16 residues. Trimming pared 2 bases from V and 0 bases from J, leaving 12 bases between. The germline V gene has CDR1 SGHVS and CDR2 FQNEAQ. The chain's CDR3 is CASSLILESSTDTQYF. The CDR3 DNA follows: TGTGCCAGCAGCTTAATTTTAGAGAGTAGCACAGATACGCAGTATTTT.

This clone appeared a single time. The chain has TRBV9 and TRBJ2-7; 7 bases are a match to TRBD2. Germline V gives CDR1 SGDLS, CDR2 YYNGEE. This CDR3 has 15 amino acids. The J segment lost 5 bases and the V segment lost 0 bases, leaving 8 bases of the junction unmatched. DNA for the CDR3: TGTGCCAGCAGCGTAGAGGCGGGAGTTAGGCACGAGCAGTACTTC. It translates to CASSVEAGVRHEQYF.

The chain carries TRBV19 and TRBJ2-1, with 8 bases aligning to TRBD1. The CDR3 is 14 amino acids. Losses at the gene ends were 1 base for V and 6 bases for J; bases not matched to a gene: 2. Germline V lookup: CDR1 LNHDA, CDR2 SQIVND (reference sequence). The CDR3 nucleotides read TGTGCCAGTAGTATAGGAGGACAGGGCAATGAGCAGTTCTTC. It specifies CASSIGGQGNEQFF.

This clone was counted a few times. The same CDR3 is also encoded by other DNA sequences in this sample. This chain uses TRBV28 with TRBJ2-2, with D maybe TRBD1 (5 bases). The germline gives CDR1 MDHEN, CDR2 SYDVKM. Trimming removed 6 bases from V and 2 bases from J, with 13 bases in between. This CDR3 region has 15 residues. CDR3 DNA sequence: TGTGCCAGCAGACCGACAGATCTCAACACCGGGGAGCTGTTTTTT. As protein: CASRPTDLNTGELFF.

The J gene is TRBJ1-3, the V gene TRBV5-4; TRBD1 aligns across 7 bases. CDR3 length equals 16 residues. V was clipped by 0 bases and J by 4 bases; unmatched bases: 7. From germline, CDR1 is SGHNT and CDR2 YYREEE (reference sequence). In nucleotides, the CDR3 is TGTGCCAGCAGCTTGGGACAGGGCGTATCAGGAAACACCATATATTTT. It yields the protein CASSLGQGVSGNTIYF.

For this clone: One end of the junction is discordant with germline, which a read error may explain. The CDR3 region is CASSLAFSSHNEQFF. In DNA, the CDR3 is TGCGCCAGCAGCCTGGCTTTTAGCTCCCACAATGAGCAGTTCTTC. This chain uses TRBV4-3 with TRBJ2-1; unclear D gene. Per germline, CDR1 LGHNA and CDR2 YSLEER. The CDR3 has 15 amino acids.

V is TRBV2 and J is TRBJ1-3, with D maybe TRBD1 (5 bases). The CDR3 runs to 14 residues. Germline CDR1 SNHLY, CDR2 FYNNEI. Deletions cut 6 bases from V and 0 bases from J, with 9 bases between. The CDR3 bases are TGTGCCAGCAGCCGGGGGGGCTCTGGAAACACCATATATTTT. Residues: CASSRGGSGNTIYF.

This clone appeared a few times. The J gene is TRBJ2-5, the V gene TRBV6-9; 9 bases map to TRBD1. Germline V gives CDR1 MNHGY, CDR2 SVAAGI. This CDR3 has 14 residues. V shed 5 bases, J shed 5 bases, and the junction held 6 bases outside the gene matches. For the CDR3, the DNA is TGTGCCAGCAGTCTACAGGGGGCGGTTGAGACCCAGTACTTC. Encoded protein: CASSLQGAVETQYF.

This clone was detected only a few times. The rearrangement joins TRBV5-1 to TRBJ2-1; 7 positions agree with TRBD2. The CDR3 is 18 residues long. V shed 5 bases and J 3 bases; nucleotides not matched to a gene: 17. From germline, CDR1 is SGHRS and CDR2 YFSETQ. In nucleotides, the CDR3 is TGCGCCAGCAGGGGTGGACTAGGTCCGGACCAGCGCTACAATGAGCAGTTCTTC. Residues: CASRGGLGPDQRYNEQFF. Together with reference TRBV5-1 and TRBJ2-1, the CDR3 gives the full variable domain: KAGVTQTPRYLIKTRGQQVTLSCSPISGHRSVSWYQQTPGQGLQFLFEYFSETQRNKGNFPGRFSGRQFSNSRSEMNVSTLELGDSALYLCASRGGLGPDQRYNEQFFGPGTRLTVL.

J is TRBJ2-7 and V is TRBV5-4; tentative D call: TRBD2 (6 bases). The V and J ends lost 0 bases and 4 bases respectively, with 8 bases between them. Germline CDR1 is SGHNT and CDR2 is YYREEE (reference sequence). The CDR3 has 13 residues. CDR3 protein: CASSLGLVYEQYF. The CDR3 DNA reads as TGTGCCAGCAGCTTGGGACTAGTTTACGAGCAGTACTTC.